This TCR beta chain was obtained from a study of control samples from healthy donors and cancer patients. Repertoires were generated with immunoSEQ multiplex PCR, while TCRdb's copy carries only in-frame clones and drops some. The sample has more than 50,000 clones; about 96% are singletons. The clonotype was recovered from a woman under 30 in good health. Sequenced input: blood.

CDR3 residues: CASSMLAGIEAFF. The CDR3 coding sequence is TGTGCCAGTAGTATGTTGGCAGGAATCGAAGCTTTCTTT. The chain carries TRBV19 and TRBJ1-1; D is uncertain. This CDR3 region has 13 residues. CDR1 is LNHDA and CDR2 is SQIVND in the germline V gene (reference sequence). The V end was cut by 3 bases, the J end by 8 bases, with 13 bases between.